This record covers a single TCR beta chain. The antigen is undetermined. These data come from a study of cytomegalovirus exposure and HLA in healthy donors. Germline V gene data show CDR1 as SQVTM and CDR2 as ANQGSEA. Unmatched junction bases numbered 6, after V lost 8 bases and J lost 4 bases. The CDR3 runs to 12 residues. Findings and limits, study-wide: Upon later analysis, HLA-associated TCR beta chains proved more clonally expanded than other, equally common chains.

The PCR made use of 60 Vbeta and 13 Jbeta primers. Original handling: A follow-up analysis tallied tens of millions of unique TCR beta chains, roughly 11 million shared. The assay was immunoSEQ multiplex PCR, and TCRdb's table has in-frame clones only and misses some. For V, J and clone size, that table is used; D and trimming come from the DNA. The table records more than 110,000 clones, 65% to 85% of them present only once. Donors in the study were healthy people who gave bone marrow. The rearrangement joins TRBV29-1 to TRBJ1-1, with 8 bases identical to TRBD1. This TCR derives from a man between 18 and 29 years old in good health and CMV-seronegative. Sequencing input: PBMCs. The CDR3 DNA reads TGCAGCTCCGGACAGGGAGGCACTGAAGCTTTCTTT. This translates into CSSGQGGTEAFF.